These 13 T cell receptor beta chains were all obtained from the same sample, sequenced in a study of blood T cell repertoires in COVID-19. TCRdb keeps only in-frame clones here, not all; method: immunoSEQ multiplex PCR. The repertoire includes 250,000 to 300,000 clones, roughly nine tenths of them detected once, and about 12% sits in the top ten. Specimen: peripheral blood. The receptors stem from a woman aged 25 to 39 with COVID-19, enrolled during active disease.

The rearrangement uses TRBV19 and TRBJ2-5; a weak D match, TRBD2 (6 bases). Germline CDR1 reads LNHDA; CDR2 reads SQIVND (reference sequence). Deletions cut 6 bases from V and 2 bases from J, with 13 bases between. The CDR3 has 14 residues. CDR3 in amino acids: CASSLWGEQETQYF. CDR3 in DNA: TGTGCCAGTAGCTTATGGGGGGAGCAAGAGACCCAGTACTTC. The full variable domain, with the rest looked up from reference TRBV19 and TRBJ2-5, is DGGITQSPKYLFRKEGQNVTLSCEQNLNHDAMYWYRQDPGQGLRLIYYSQIVNDFQKGDIAEGYSVSREKKESFPLTVTSAQKNPTAFYLCASSLWGEQETQYFGPGTRLLVL.

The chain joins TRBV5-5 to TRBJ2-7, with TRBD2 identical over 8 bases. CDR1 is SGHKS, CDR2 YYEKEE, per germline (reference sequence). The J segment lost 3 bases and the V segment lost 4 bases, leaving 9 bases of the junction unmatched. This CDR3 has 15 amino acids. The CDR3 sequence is CASSLWSGGGYEQYF. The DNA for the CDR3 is TGTGCCAGCAGCCTGTGGAGCGGGGGAGGCTACGAGCAGTACTTC.

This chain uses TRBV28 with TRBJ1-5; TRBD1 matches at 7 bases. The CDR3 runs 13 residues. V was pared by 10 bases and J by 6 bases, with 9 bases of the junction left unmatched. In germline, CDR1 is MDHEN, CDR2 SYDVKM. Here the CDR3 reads CAIDRVGGQPQHF. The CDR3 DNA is TGTGCCATCGACAGGGTAGGAGGTCAGCCCCAGCATTTT. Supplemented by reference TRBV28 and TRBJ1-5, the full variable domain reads DVKVTQSSRYLVKRTGEKVFLECVQDMDHENMFWYRQDPGLGLRLIYFSYDVKMKEKGDIPEGYSVSREKKERFSLILESASTNQTSMYLCAIDRVGGQPQHFGDGTRLSIL.

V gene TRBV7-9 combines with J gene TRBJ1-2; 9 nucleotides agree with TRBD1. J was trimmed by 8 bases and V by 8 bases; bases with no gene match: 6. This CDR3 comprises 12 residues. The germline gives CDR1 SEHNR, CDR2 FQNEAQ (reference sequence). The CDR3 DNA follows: TGTGCCAGCGGGGACAGGGTCGGGGGCTACACCTTC. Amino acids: CASGDRVGGYTF.

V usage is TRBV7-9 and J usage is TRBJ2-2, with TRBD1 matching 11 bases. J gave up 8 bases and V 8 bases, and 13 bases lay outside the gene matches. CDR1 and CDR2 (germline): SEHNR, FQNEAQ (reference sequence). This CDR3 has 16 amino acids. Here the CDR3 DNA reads TGTGCCAGCGGCCCCCCCCGGGACAGGGGGTTGGGGGAGCTGTTTTTT. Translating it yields CASGPPRDRGLGELFF.

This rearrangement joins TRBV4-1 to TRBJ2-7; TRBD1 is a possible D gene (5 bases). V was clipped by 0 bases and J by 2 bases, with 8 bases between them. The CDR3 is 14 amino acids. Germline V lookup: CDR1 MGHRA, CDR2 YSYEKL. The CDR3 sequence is CASSQDYRTYEQYF. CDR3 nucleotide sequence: TGCGCCAGCAGCCAAGATTACAGGACCTACGAGCAGTACTTC.

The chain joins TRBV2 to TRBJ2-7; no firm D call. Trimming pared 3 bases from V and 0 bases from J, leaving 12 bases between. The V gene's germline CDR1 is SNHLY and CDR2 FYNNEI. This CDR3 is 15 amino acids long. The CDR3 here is CASSDPSTGSYEQYF. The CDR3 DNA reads TGTGCCAGCAGTGACCCTTCGACTGGCTCCTACGAGCAGTACTTC.

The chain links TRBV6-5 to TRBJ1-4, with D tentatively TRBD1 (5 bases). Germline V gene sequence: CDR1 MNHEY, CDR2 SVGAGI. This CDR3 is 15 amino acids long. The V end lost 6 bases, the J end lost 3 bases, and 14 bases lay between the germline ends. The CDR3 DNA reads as TGTGCCAGCAGATGGAGGGGCTGGTCTAATGAAAAACTGTTTTTT. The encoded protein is CASRWRGWSNEKLFF.

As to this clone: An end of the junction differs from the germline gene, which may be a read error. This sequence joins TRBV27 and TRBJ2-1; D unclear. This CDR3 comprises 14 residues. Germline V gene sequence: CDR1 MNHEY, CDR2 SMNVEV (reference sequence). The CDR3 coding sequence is TGTGCCAGCAGTACCCGTTCAGGCTACGATGAGCAGTTCTTC. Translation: CASSTRSGYDEQFF.

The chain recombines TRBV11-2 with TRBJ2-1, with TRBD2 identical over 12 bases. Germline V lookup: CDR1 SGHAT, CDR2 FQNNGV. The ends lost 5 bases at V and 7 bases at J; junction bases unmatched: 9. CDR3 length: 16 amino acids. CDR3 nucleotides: TGTGCCAGCAGCCCCACCCGACTAGCGGGGGTGAATGAGCAGTTCTTC. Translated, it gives CASSPTRLAGVNEQFF.

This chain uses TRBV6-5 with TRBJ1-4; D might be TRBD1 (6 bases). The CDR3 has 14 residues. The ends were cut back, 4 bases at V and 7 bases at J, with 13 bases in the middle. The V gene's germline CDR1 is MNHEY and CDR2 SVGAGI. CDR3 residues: CASSFRDNSEKLFF. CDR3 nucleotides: TGTGCCAGCAGTTTCCGGGACAATAGTGAAAAACTGTTTTTT.

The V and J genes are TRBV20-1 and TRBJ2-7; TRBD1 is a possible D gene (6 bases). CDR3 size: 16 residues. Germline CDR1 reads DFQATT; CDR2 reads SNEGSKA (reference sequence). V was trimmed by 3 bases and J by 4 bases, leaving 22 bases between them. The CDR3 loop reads CSASLWVGGLGYEQYF. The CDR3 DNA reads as TGCAGTGCTAGTCTCTGGGTAGGGGGTCTGGGATACGAGCAGTACTTC.

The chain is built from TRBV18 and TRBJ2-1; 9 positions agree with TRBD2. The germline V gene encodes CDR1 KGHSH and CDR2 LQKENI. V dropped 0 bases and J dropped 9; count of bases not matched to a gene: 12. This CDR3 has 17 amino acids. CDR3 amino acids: CASSPPGLAFGAGEQFF. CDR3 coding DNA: TGTGCCAGCTCACCACCGGGACTAGCATTCGGTGCGGGTGAGCAGTTCTTC.